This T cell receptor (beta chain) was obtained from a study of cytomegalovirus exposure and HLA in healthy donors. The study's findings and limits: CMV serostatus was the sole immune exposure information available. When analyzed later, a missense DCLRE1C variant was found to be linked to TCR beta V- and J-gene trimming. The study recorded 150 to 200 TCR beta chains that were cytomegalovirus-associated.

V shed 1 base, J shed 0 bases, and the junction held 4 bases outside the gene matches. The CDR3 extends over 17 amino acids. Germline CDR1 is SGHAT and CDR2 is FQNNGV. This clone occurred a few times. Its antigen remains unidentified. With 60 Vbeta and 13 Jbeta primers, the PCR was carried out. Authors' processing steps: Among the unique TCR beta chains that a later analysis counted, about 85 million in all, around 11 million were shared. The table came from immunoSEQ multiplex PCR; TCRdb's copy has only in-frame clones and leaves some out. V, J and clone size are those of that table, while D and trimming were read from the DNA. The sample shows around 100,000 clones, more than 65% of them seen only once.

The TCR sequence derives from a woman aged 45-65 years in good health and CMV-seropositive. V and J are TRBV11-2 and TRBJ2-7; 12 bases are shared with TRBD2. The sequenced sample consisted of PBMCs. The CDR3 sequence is CASSLGTSGTRSYEQYF. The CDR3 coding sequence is TGTGCCAGCAGCTTAGGGACTAGCGGGACTCGCTCCTACGAGCAGTACTTC.